This T cell receptor (beta chain) came from a study of somatic mutations in cytotoxic T cells in rheumatoid arthritis. At the level of the study: Each patient's diagnosis was followed right away by a blood draw (approximately 30 ml EDTA), before any treatment.

Per the authors' pipeline: Patient CD8+ clones bigger than 1% seldom lined up with published virus-specific TCRB sequences. Using immunoSEQ multiplex PCR, the repertoire was profiled, and TCRdb retains in-frame clones only, with some absent. V and J calls and clone size are those listed in that table; D and trimming were worked out from the DNA. The table lists under 12,000 clones, about 80% of them singletons. General study results and limits: Between rheumatoid arthritis patients and age-matched healthy controls, CD8+ T-cell clonality showed no significant difference.

Positive selection using magnetic beads isolated the CD4+ and CD8+ cells (purity was checked by flow cytometry). About this clone itself: The antigen remains undetermined.

The germline gives CDR1 SQVTM, CDR2 ANQGSEA. The V and J ends lost 4 bases and 6 bases respectively, with 15 bases between them. This CDR3 comprises 13 residues. The receptor was isolated from a woman aged 55 to 70 with rheumatoid arthritis. The chain is built from TRBV29-1 and TRBJ1-1, with D possibly matching TRBD1 (5 bases). Sample: CD8+ T cells sorted from blood. CDR3 nucleotide sequence: TGCAGCGTTGGGGGCGGGGCTAACGCTGAAGCTTTCTTT. Its translation is CSVGGGANAEAFF.